This TCR beta chain appears in the sequencing data of a study of cytomegalovirus exposure and HLA in healthy donors. General study points: Specificity for CMV antigens was confirmed in vitro for a few of the CMV-associated chains. Among TCR sequences, most were rare, though some public TCRs appeared in many donors.

The PCR ran on 60 Vbeta and 13 Jbeta primers. Assay used: immunoSEQ multiplex PCR; TCRdb lists only in-frame clones, some missing. The sample has more than 95,000 clones, over 70% seen once. After removal of 6 bases from V and 4 bases from J, the junction contained 6 bases not matched to a gene. Germline CDR1 MNHEY, CDR2 SVGAGI. The CDR3 contains 14 residues. About this clone: What it binds is not known.

The rearrangement uses TRBV6-5 and TRBJ2-3, with 8 nucleotides matching TRBD1. The sequence came from a woman between 45 and 60 years old in good health and CMV-seropositive. The sample consisted of PBMCs. CDR3 sequence reads: CASRRTGPADTQYF. In DNA form, the CDR3 reads TGTGCCAGCAGGAGGACAGGGCCCGCAGATACGCAGTATTTT.